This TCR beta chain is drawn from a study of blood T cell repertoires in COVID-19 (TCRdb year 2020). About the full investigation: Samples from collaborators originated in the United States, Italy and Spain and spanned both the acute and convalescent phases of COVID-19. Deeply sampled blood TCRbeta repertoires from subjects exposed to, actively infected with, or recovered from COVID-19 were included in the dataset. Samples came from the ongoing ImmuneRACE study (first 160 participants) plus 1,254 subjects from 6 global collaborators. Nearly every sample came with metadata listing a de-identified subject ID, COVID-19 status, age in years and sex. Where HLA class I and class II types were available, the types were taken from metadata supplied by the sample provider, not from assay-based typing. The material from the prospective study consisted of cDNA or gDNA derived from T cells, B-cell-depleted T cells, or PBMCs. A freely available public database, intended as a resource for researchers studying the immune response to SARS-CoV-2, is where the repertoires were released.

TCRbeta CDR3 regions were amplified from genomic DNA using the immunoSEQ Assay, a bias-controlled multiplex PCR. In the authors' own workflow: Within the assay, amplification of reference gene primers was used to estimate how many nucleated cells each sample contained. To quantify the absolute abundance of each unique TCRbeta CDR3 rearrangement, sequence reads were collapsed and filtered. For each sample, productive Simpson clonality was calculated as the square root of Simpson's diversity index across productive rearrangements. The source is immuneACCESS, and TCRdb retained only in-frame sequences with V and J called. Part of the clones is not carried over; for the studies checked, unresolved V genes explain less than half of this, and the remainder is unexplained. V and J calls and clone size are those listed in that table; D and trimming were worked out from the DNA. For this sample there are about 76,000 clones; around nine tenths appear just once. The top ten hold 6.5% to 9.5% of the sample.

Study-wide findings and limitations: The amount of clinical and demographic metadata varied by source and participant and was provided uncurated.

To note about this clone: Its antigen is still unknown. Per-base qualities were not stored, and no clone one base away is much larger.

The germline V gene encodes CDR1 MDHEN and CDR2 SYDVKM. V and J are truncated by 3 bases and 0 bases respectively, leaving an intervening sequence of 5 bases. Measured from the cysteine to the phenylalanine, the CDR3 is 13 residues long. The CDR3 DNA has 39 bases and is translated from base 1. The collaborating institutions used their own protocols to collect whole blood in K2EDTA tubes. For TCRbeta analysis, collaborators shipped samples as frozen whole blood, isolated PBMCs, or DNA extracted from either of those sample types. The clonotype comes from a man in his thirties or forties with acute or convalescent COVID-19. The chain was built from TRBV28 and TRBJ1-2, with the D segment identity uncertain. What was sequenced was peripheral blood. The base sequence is TGTGCCAGCAGTTTCCAGTCTAACTATGGCTACACCTTC. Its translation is CASSFQSNYGYTF.